This TCR beta chain was identified during a study of cytomegalovirus exposure and HLA in healthy donors. In the study overall: T cells numbering about 180 million yielded approximately 120 million unique TCR beta sequences in an earlier analysis.

The PCR had 60 Vbeta and 13 Jbeta primers. Repertoires were generated with immunoSEQ multiplex PCR, while TCRdb's copy carries only in-frame clones and drops some. The profile shows about 150,000 clones, over 70% of them singletons. The germline V gene encodes CDR1 MNHNY and CDR2 SVGAGI (reference sequence). The CDR3 extends over 12 amino acids. Trimming took 10 bases from V and 6 from J; bases not matched to a gene: 7. This clone was counted between two and nine times. Its specificity is unknown. Findings and caveats of the study: TCR beta V- and J-gene trimming was later associated with a missense DCLRE1C variant. One cluster of highly shared sequence variants probably arose as a sequencing artifact.

The rearrangement uses TRBV6-6 and TRBJ2-7; 9 positions match TRBD1. This sequence was found in a man aged 25-40 years in good health and CMV-seropositive. Source material: PBMCs. The CDR3 DNA reads as TGTGCCATCTCCGGGACAGGGCCCGAGCAGTACTTC. It encodes CAISGTGPEQYF.